Each of the 2 T cell receptor beta chains below was sequenced from the same sample in a study of blood T cell repertoires in COVID-19. Profiled with immunoSEQ multiplex PCR; TCRdb holds only in-frame clones, not every one. The sample lists some 48,000 clones, approximately 86% occurring once. Input material: peripheral blood. These receptors all stem from an elderly woman in a cohort sampled during active or convalescent COVID-19.

The chain links TRBV7-9 to TRBJ2-2; TRBD2 matches at 12 bases. CDR3 size: 16 residues. The germline V gene has CDR1 SEHNR and CDR2 FQNEAQ (reference sequence). Trimming cost V 4 bases and J 4 bases; bases outside gene matches: 4. CDR3 sequence: CASSSLAGGPTGELFF. The DNA for the CDR3 is TGTGCCAGCAGCTCTCTAGCGGGAGGGCCCACCGGGGAGCTGTTTTTT.

CDR3 protein: CASLRGGMVNEQFF. The CDR3, as DNA: TGTGCCAGCCTGCGTGGCGGTATGGTCAATGAGCAGTTCTTC. The gene calls are TRBV2 and TRBJ2-1, with D unclear. Trimming took 8 bases from V and 6 from J, leaving 17 bases between them. The CDR3 runs 14 residues. The V gene's germline CDR1 is SNHLY and CDR2 FYNNEI.